These 30 T cell receptor beta chains were all obtained from the same sample, sequenced in a study of T-cell memory formation after mild COVID-19. TCRdb re-analysed the 5' RACE reads in MiXCR, keeping a single row per CDR3 protein. Of under 550,000 distinct CDR3 sequences detected, approximately 18% appear once; the ten largest clones hold 12%. Sequencing was performed on PBMCs or a T cell subset sorted from them (not recorded which). All receptors come from an adult woman who had mild COVID-19 (a few samples of this study predate the infection). Cell type and time point are not known.

V is TRBV12-3 or TRBV12-4 and J is TRBJ1-6; D is uncertain. V was clipped by 4 bases and J by 14 bases, with 21 bases between them. This CDR3 comprises 15 residues. This CDR3 is CASSSTDRGNSALHF. The CDR3 nucleotides read TGTGCCAGCAGTTCAACCGATCGAGGGAATTCGGCCCTCCACTTT.

This clonotype was counted ten times or more. The chain recombines TRBV7-9 with TRBJ2-3; D could derive from TRBD1 or TRBD2 (5 bases each). V was clipped by 8 bases and J by 6 bases, with 24 bases between them. The CDR3 has 16 amino acids. The germline gives CDR1 SEHNR, CDR2 FQNEAQ (reference sequence). CDR3: CASRHLKGQGEDTQYF. In DNA, the CDR3 is TGTGCCAGCCGACACCTTAAGGGGCAAGGGGAGGATACGCAGTATTTT.

This clonotype was recorded a few times. This rearrangement joins TRBV12-3 or TRBV12-4 to TRBJ1-5; D is perhaps TRBD1 (5 bases). The CDR3 spans 13 residues. Trimming stripped 5 bases from V and 5 bases from J, with 10 bases between. The CDR3 DNA sequence: TGTGCCAGCAGTCCCAGGGAAGATCAGCCCCAGCATTTT. It specifies CASSPREDQPQHF.

The chain is built from TRBV5-4 and TRBJ1-1; 7 bases are a match to TRBD1. CDR3 length equals 14 residues. CDR1 and CDR2 from the germline V gene are SGHNT and YYREEE (reference sequence). Unmatched junction bases numbered 9, after V lost 4 bases and J lost 6 bases. The CDR3 reads CASSGDRLRAEAFF. The DNA for the CDR3 is TGTGCCAGCAGCGGGGACAGACTCCGCGCTGAAGCTTTCTTT.

This clonotype has only a few counts. The chain couples TRBV2 to TRBJ1-4; TRBD1 is a possible D gene (6 bases). V lost 2 bases and J 3 bases, leaving 10 bases between the germline ends. There are 15 residues in the CDR3. The germline V gene encodes CDR1 SNHLY and CDR2 FYNNEI. CDR3 bases: TGTGCCAGCAGTGAATTGGGGGGCTCTAATGAAAAACTGTTTTTT. Protein sequence: CASSELGGSNEKLFF.

The sample holds a few counts of this clonotype. This chain's CDR3 is CASSLVRRGSEYGYTF. CDR3 bases: TGTGCCAGCAGCTTGGTTCGTAGGGGCAGCGAATATGGCTACACCTTC. The chain recombines TRBV5-6 with TRBJ1-2; D is possibly TRBD1 (5 bases). CDR1 and CDR2 (germline): SGHDT, YYEEEE. V was cut by 0 bases and J by 5 bases, with 17 bases left in between. CDR3 size: 16 residues.

This clonotype came up a few times. The J gene is TRBJ2-1, the V gene TRBV19, with 15 bases lining up with TRBD2. V trimming: 5 bases; J trimming: 5 bases; junction bases outside the gene matches: 10. From germline, CDR1 is LNHDA and CDR2 SQIVND (reference sequence). The CDR3 is made up of 18 amino acids. Written as DNA, the CDR3 is TGTGCCAGTAGTCCACGCTGGACTAGCGGGAGGGCTCACAATGAGCAGTTCTTC. This sequence encodes CASSPRWTSGRAHNEQFF.

Comments on this clonotype: The germline gene is not matched at one end of the junction; a read error may be the cause. The chain combines TRBV4-2 with TRBJ1-1; possibly TRBD1 for D (6 bases). Per germline, CDR1 LGHNA and CDR2 YNFKEQ. This CDR3 has 14 residues. CDR3 DNA: TGTGCCAGCAGCCCGGACAGCATGAACAATGAAGCTTTCTTT. It yields the protein CASSPDSMNNEAFF.

The chain recombines TRBV3-1 with TRBJ2-3; tentative D call: TRBD2 (6 bases). Trimming shortened V by 5 bases and J by 0 bases, and 18 bases separated the two germline ends. The CDR3 covers 17 residues. Germline CDR1 is LGHDT and CDR2 is YNNKEL (reference sequence). The CDR3 spells CASSAPYGGGSTDTQYF. Here the CDR3 DNA reads TGTGCCAGCAGCGCCCCATACGGCGGAGGGAGCACAGATACGCAGTATTTT.

A few counts support this clonotype. The chain links TRBV6-5 to TRBJ1-2; 7 bases fit TRBD1. The V segment lost 2 bases and the J segment 4 bases; nucleotides outside the gene matches: 4. The germline V gene has CDR1 MNHEY and CDR2 SVGAGI. The CDR3 covers 14 residues. The CDR3 region is CASSYGQEVYGYTF. In DNA, the CDR3 is TGTGCCAGCAGTTACGGACAGGAGGTCTATGGCTACACCTTC.

This clonotype was found many times. This sequence joins TRBV18 and TRBJ2-7; D unresolved. Germline CDR1 and CDR2: KGHSH and LQKENI. The CDR3 spans 16 residues. Trimming left V 4 bases short and J 7 bases short, with 23 bases between. CDR3 sequence: CASSLQRDVANREQYF. The CDR3 nucleotides read TGTGCCAGCTCACTCCAGCGAGACGTGGCCAATCGGGAGCAGTACTTC.

The CDR3 sequence: CASSITGVGGHNEQFF. The CDR3 coding sequence is TGTGCCAGCAGTATAACAGGGGTAGGGGGGCACAATGAGCAGTTCTTC. The chain has TRBV12-3 or TRBV12-4 and TRBJ2-1, with a weak D call TRBD1 (7 bases). Trimming pared 5 bases from V and 5 bases from J, leaving 19 bases between. The CDR3 is made up of 16 amino acids.

There are a few counts of this clonotype. The chain joins TRBV14 to TRBJ2-5; weak D call: TRBD1 (5 bases). The germline V gene has CDR1 SGHDN and CDR2 FVKESK. V dropped 0 bases and J dropped 10 bases, with 15 bases sitting between them. This CDR3 region has 14 residues. Written as DNA, the CDR3 is TGTGCCAGCAGCCAAGATCTACAGGAAGTTGTCCAGTACTTC. This gives the protein CASSQDLQEVVQYF.

This clonotype was counted a few times. The chain is built from TRBV20-1 and TRBJ2-1; 10 nucleotides align to TRBD2. CDR1 and CDR2 from the germline V gene are DFQATT and SNEGSKA (reference sequence). The CDR3 loop spans 15 amino acids. With V trimmed by 6 bases and J by 6 bases, 11 bases remained unmatched. The CDR3 region is CSAPVPEREGNEQFF. Here the CDR3 DNA reads TGCAGTGCGCCGGTCCCCGAGCGGGAGGGCAATGAGCAGTTCTTC.

The rearrangement joins TRBV15 to TRBJ2-7; D gene ambiguous. V was pared by 2 bases and J by 0 bases, with 8 bases between. The CDR3 is made up of 14 amino acids. CDR1 and CDR2 (germline): LNHNV, YYDKDF (reference sequence). CDR3 protein: CATSRTSGSYEQYF. DNA for the CDR3: TGTGCCACCAGCAGAACCTCGGGCTCCTACGAGCAGTACTTC.

A few counts support this clonotype. This chain's CDR3 is CASRADRDVGYTF. The DNA of the CDR3 is TGTGCCAGCAGGGCGGACAGGGACGTTGGATACACCTTC. V gene TRBV3-1 combines with J gene TRBJ1-2, with TRBD1 matching over 8 bases. The CDR3 length is 13 residues. The germline gives CDR1 LGHDT, CDR2 YNNKEL (reference sequence). The junction had 11 bases not matched to a gene; V was cut back by 6 bases and J by 11 bases.

This sequence joins TRBV21-1 and TRBJ2-2; the tabulated D call, TRBD1, remains unverified against the DNA. TRBV21-1 is tagged as a pseudogene. The CDR3 has 17 amino acids. CDR3 residues: CASSKEEGQGHTGELFF. DNA of the CDR3: TGTGCCAGCAGCAAAGAGGAAGGACAGGGGCACACCGGGGAGCTGTTTTTT.

This clonotype appeared a few times. The chain is built from TRBV12-3 or TRBV12-4 and TRBJ2-3; D possibly matches TRBD1 or TRBD2 (5 bases each). V was clipped by 0 bases and J by 3 bases, with 13 bases between them. The CDR3 totals 16 residues. CDR3 nucleotide sequence: TGTGCCAGCAGTTTAGCGGCCGGGACCGGGACAGATACGCAGTATTTT. Translated, it gives CASSLAAGTGTDTQYF.

This clonotype was seen a few times. This chain joins TRBV6-2 or TRBV6-3 and TRBJ1-1; 10 nucleotides align to TRBD1. The germline gives CDR1 MNHEY, CDR2 SVGEGT. The CDR3 totals 15 residues. Losses at the gene ends were 5 bases for V and 4 bases for J; bases not matched to a gene: 7. The CDR3 DNA reads TGTGCCAGCAGTGACCCGGGACAGGGGTCCACTGAAGCTTTCTTT. Translated, it gives CASSDPGQGSTEAFF.

This chain links TRBV20-1 with TRBJ1-5; 8 bases are shared with TRBD1. The CDR3 is 14 residues long. The trim removed 3 bases at V and 1 base at J, leaving 2 bases unmatched. Germline loops: CDR1 DFQATT, CDR2 SNEGSKA (reference sequence). CDR3 nucleotides: TGCAGTGCTAGGACAGGGGCCAGCAATCAGCCCCAGCATTTT. As protein: CSARTGASNQPQHF.

This clonotype was seen a handful of times. V and J are TRBV30 and TRBJ2-1, with 7 bases lining up with TRBD2. J was trimmed by 7 bases and V by 1 base; bases with no gene match: 10. The germline V gene has CDR1 GTSNPN and CDR2 SVGIG (reference sequence). This CDR3 spans 15 amino acids. As DNA, the CDR3 is TGTGCCTGGAGTGGACTAGCACTGCCCCCTAATGAGCAGTTCTTC. Protein sequence: CAWSGLALPPNEQFF.

This clonotype was picked up many times. One end of the junction does not line up with germline, which may come from a read error. The CDR3 DNA reads TGCGCCAGCAGTTTGGGGGGGAGATACAATGAGCAGTTCTTC. Its protein is CASSLGGRYNEQFF. This rearrangement joins TRBV5-1 to TRBJ2-1, with TRBD2 matching over 7 bases. The CDR3 runs 14 residues. Germline V gives CDR1 SGHRS, CDR2 YFSETQ. The whole variable domain, remainder taken from reference TRBV5-1 and TRBJ2-1, is KAGVTQTPRYLIKTRGQQVTLSCSPISGHRSVSWYQQTPGQGLQFLFEYFSETQRNKGNFPGRFSGRQFSNSRSEMNVSTLELGDSALYLCASSLGGRYNEQFFGPGTRLTVL.

This clonotype has a count of ten or more. The chain recombines TRBV7-3 with TRBJ2-3; D is unresolved. V lost 2 bases to trimming and J lost 0 bases, with 15 bases between them. The germline CDR1 and CDR2 sequences are SGHTA and FQGTGA. CDR3 length equals 17 residues. Here the CDR3 reads CASSLDPALTSTDTQYF. The CDR3 bases are TGTGCCAGCAGCTTAGACCCAGCGCTTACTAGCACAGATACGCAGTATTTT.

Here the CDR3 DNA reads TGCAGTGCTAGAAGGCCAGTAAACACCGGGGAGCTGTTTTTT. Translation: CSARRPVNTGELFF. The V call is TRBV20-1, the J call TRBJ2-2; D is ambiguous. V dropped 2 bases and J dropped 2 bases, with 9 bases sitting between them. The germline CDR1 and CDR2 sequences are DFQATT and SNEGSKA (reference sequence). This CDR3 contains 14 residues.

The V and J genes are TRBV12-3 or TRBV12-4 and TRBJ1-6; maybe TRBD1 (5 bases). Trimming removed 3 bases from V and 14 bases from J, with 17 bases in between. The CDR3 spans 14 residues. This CDR3 is CASSFKGRNRALHF. The CDR3 DNA is TGTGCCAGCAGTTTTAAGGGGCGAAATAGGGCCCTCCACTTT.

The chain links TRBV20-1 to TRBJ1-2; 7 bases agree with TRBD1. This CDR3 comprises 15 residues. The V and J ends lost 0 bases and 8 bases, in that order; junction bases with no gene match: 12. Germline CDR1 DFQATT, CDR2 SNEGSKA (reference sequence). The CDR3 sequence is CSARDRDRPWEGYTF. The DNA for the CDR3 is TGCAGTGCTAGAGACCGGGACAGACCTTGGGAAGGCTACACCTTC.

This clonotype has a single count. V and J are TRBV3-1 and TRBJ2-7; 9 positions agree with TRBD1. Germline CDR1 LGHDT, CDR2 YNNKEL (reference sequence). This CDR3 spans 15 amino acids. After removal of 4 bases from V and 9 bases from J, the junction contained 13 bases not matched to a gene. The CDR3 loop reads CASSPQGQGGWGQYF. CDR3 in DNA: TGTGCCAGCAGCCCTCAGGGACAGGGAGGGTGGGGGCAGTACTTC.

V is TRBV15 and J is TRBJ1-1; 9 nucleotides line up with TRBD1. Germline V gene lookup returns CDR1 LNHNV and CDR2 YYDKDF (reference sequence). CDR3 size: 14 residues. V was pared by 3 bases and J by 7 bases, with 6 bases of the junction left unmatched. In DNA, the CDR3 is TGTGCCACCAGCAGGGGGACAGGGTCTAATGAAGCTTTCTTT. Amino acid sequence: CATSRGTGSNEAFF. The complete variable domain, with remaining parts taken from reference TRBV15 and TRBJ1-1, reads DAMVIQNPRYQVTQFGKPVTLSCSQTLNHNVMYWYQQKSSQAPKLLFHYYDKDFNNEADTPDNFQSRRPNTSFCFLDIRSPGLGDTAMYLCATSRGTGSNEAFFGQGTRLTVV.

V is TRBV5-5 and J is TRBJ2-7; the match to TRBD1 covers 7 bases. V trimming: 5 bases; J trimming: 0 bases; junction bases outside the gene matches: 8. The CDR3 extends over 15 amino acids. In germline, CDR1 is SGHKS, CDR2 YYEKEE (reference sequence). DNA of the CDR3: TGTGCCAGCAGAAAGACAGGGTCGGGCTCCTACGAGCAGTACTTC. Its translation is CASRKTGSGSYEQYF.

The chain joins TRBV5-1 to TRBJ2-2, with no clear D. The germline CDR1 and CDR2 sequences are SGHRS and YFSETQ. V lost 0 bases and J lost 0, with 9 bases in between. This CDR3 region has 16 residues. Written as DNA, the CDR3 is TGCGCCAGCAGCTTGGGACAAAAGGCGAACACCGGGGAGCTGTTTTTT. This encodes CASSLGQKANTGELFF.